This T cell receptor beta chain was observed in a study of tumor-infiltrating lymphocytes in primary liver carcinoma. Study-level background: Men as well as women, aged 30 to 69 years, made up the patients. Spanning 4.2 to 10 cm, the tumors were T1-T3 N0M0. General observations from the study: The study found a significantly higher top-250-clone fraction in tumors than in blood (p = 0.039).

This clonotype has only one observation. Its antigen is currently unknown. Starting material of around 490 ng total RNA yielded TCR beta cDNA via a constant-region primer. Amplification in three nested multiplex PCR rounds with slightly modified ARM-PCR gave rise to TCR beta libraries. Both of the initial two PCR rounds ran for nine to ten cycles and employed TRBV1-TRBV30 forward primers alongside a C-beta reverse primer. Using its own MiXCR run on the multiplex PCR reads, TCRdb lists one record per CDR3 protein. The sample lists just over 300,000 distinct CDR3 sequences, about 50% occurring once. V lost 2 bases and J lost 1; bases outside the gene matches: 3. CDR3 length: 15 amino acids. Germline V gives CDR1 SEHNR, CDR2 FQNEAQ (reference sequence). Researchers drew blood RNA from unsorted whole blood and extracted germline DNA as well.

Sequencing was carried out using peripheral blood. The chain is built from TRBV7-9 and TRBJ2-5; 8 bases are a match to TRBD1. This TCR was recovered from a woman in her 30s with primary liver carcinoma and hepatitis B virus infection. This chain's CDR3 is CASSLRQGIQETQYF. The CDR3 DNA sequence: TGTGCCAGCAGCTTAAGACAGGGGATCCAAGAGACCCAGTACTTC.